What follows is one T cell receptor (beta chain) and its context. Its antigen target is currently unknown. Base qualities are not at hand, and no much larger clone is one base apart. Following the manufacturer's recommendations, the immunoSEQ kit was used to generate TCR beta libraries from genomic DNA. For library preparation, a first multiplex PCR was performed with proprietary primers, followed by a second PCR in which unique barcodes were added, and bead cleanups were performed after each round. A kit-provided positive control reaction and a negative control reaction were included in every sample batch. The final libraries underwent checking on an Agilent 4200 TapeStation D1000 ScreenTape, volumetric pooling, and quantification by qPCR. Sequencing was performed on an Illumina NextSeq500 using a MidOutput 150-cycle cartridge, with 156 Read1 cycles, 15 Index1 cycles, and the kit custom primers. The pooled library was loaded at roughly 1 pM with an approximately 20% PhiX control spike-in. The published analysis was carried out like this. Vendor-processed data were analyzed in R, with a clonotype defined as all T cells sharing the same CDR3 nucleotide sequence. In the clone abundance analyses, frequencies in each sample were normalized to that sample's 10,000 most abundant clones. Public T cell clones, which averaged fewer than five per sample, were excluded before analysis. Tumor-enriched clonotypes and baseline blood-enriched clonotypes were defined as those with an abundance difference of at least 32-fold between compartments. A beta-binomial differential abundance model was used to identify clonotypes that expanded or contracted between blood time points. Similarity between tumor and blood repertoires was quantified using the Baroni-Urbani and Buser coefficient, and groups were compared with two-tailed Wilcoxon tests in R. TCRdb took over this immuneACCESS table, retaining in-frame rearrangements with V and J assigned. Such tables are incomplete; in checked studies, under half of the missing clones stem from an unresolved V gene, and the remainder is unexplained. V and J calls and clone size are as listed in that table; D and trimming were resolved from the DNA. Within this sample are just under 150,000 clones, with about 88% of them counted one time only. The leading ten clones occupy around 17% of the sample.

V was cut back by 0 bases and J by 5 bases, leaving a gap of 12 bases between them. The CDR3 runs 15 amino acids, cysteine and phenylalanine included. Only the CDR3 DNA is retained, 45 bases long and in frame from the first base. What this sample's time point label stands for: blood 4 weeks post-SBRT, at nephrectomy. What the treatment or condition label conveys for this sample: 15 Gy SBRT to primary tumor, nephrectomy 4 weeks later. The samples were drawn from a clinical trial, where primary renal cell carcinomas were treated with 15 Gy of stereotactic body radiation therapy and then removed by nephrectomy 4 weeks afterward. To track tumor-enriched clonotypes, serial peripheral blood was sampled from radiation-treated patients at baseline and at 2 weeks and 4 weeks after SBRT. Renal cell carcinoma with clear cell pathology was present in all patients. The QIAamp DNA Blood Mini Kit (Qiagen) was used to prepare genomic DNA for TCR sequencing. Samples were included in the analyses only if all quality control checks were passed.

The sample originates from a study of radiation and T cells in renal cell carcinoma (dated by TCRdb to the early 2020s). For the study in its entirety: A total of some 51 samples underwent TCR beta sequencing, made up of approximately 26 tumors and about 27 peripheral blood samples. In the 45 to 65 samples combined, fewer than 5 million unique CDR3 nucleotide sequences were found, encoding roughly 2.5 million unique CDR3 amino acid sequences. The last blood draw happened 4 weeks after radiation, timed to coincide with nephrectomy. Study-wide conclusions, independent of this receptor: Top tumor clonotypes rose in blood from baseline to 2 weeks post-radiation, then contracted by 4 weeks, suggesting transient expansion of tumor-resident clones. Changes in the blood repertoire were not tracked past 4 weeks after treatment. No pretreatment tumor biopsies were available, so the baseline intratumoral presence of clonotypes could not be determined. Because the trial had a single-armed design, the trial could not examine how radiation dose or scheduling affected the TCR repertoire.

This clonotype originated in a woman in her fifties or sixties with renal cell carcinoma. The rearranged segments are TRBV5-3 and TRBJ1-5; the D gene is perhaps TRBD1, from 6 matching bases. TRBV5-3 is recorded as an ORF, its role being uncertain. The source material was blood, sampled from a patient whose treatment included radiotherapy and nephrectomy. The DNA is as follows: TGTGCCAGAAGCTTGGCCGGCAGGGGCGATCAGCCCCAGCATTTT. It translates to CARSLAGRGDQPQHF.